A selection of T cell receptor beta chains follows, all from one sample in a study of CD8+CD57+ T cells in acquired aplastic anemia. One entry per CDR3 protein results from TCRdb running MiXCR on the reads. In the table there are 150,000 to 200,000 distinct CDR3 sequences, about 50% of which are singletons. The sample was sorted CD4+, CD8+, or CD8+CD57+ T cells (not recorded which) from PBMCs. These receptor sequences come from a human donor with aplastic anemia. The CDR3 runs from the conserved cysteine through the conserved F or W. D genes are given only for firm matches. Only part of the rows carry a size: once, few, many, or a class if the clone is expanded.

>NA|TRBV6-4|few|TRBJ2-3
TGTGCCAGCAGTCCGGCGGGGCCGAGCACAGATACGCAGTATTTT
CASSPAGPSTDTQYF
>NA|TRBV10-3|NA|TRBJ1-1
TGTGCCATCAGTGTACAGGGCATTGGCACTGAAGCTTTCTTT
CAISVQGIGTEAFF
>TRBD1|TRBV20-1|few|TRBJ1-6
TGCAGTGCCCGGCGGGACAGGGAGAGTTCACCCCTCCACTTT
CSARRDRESSPLHF
>NA|TRBV7-2|NA|TRBJ2-7
TGTGCCAGCAGCCCCATACACGGCGGCGAGCAGTACTTC
CASSPIHGGEQYF
>NA|TRBV6-6|many|TRBJ1-4
TGTGCCAGCAGTTACCAGGACTTTGAACTGTTTTTT
CASSYQDFELFF
>NA|TRBV15|few|TRBJ2-1
TGTGCCACCAGCAGAGAAGCGAGCTCCTACAATGAGCAGTTCTTC
CATSREASSYNEQFF
>NA|TRBV27|few|TRBJ1-2
TGTGCCAGCAGCCCAACGATGATTGCTGGCTACACCTTC
CASSPTMIAGYTF
>NA|TRBV6-4|many|TRBJ1-5
TGTGCCAGCAGTGACAGTTATAGCAATCAGCCCCAGCATTTT
CASSDSYSNQPQHF
>TRBD1|TRBV12-3/TRBV12-4|NA|TRBJ1-2
TGTGCCAGCAGTCCTTACGCTCAGGGACAGGGGGTCGGCTATGGCTACACCTTC
CASSPYAQGQGVGYGYTF
>TRBD2|TRBV15|many|TRBJ2-5
TGTGCCACCAGCAGAGCGGGACTAGCGGGAGTTAGGGAGACCCAGTACTTC
CATSRAGLAGVRETQYF
>TRBD1|TRBV10-3|NA|TRBJ2-5
TGTGCCATCAGTGAGTCCTTGGGACAGGGGCTAGAGACCCAGTACTTC
CAISESLGQGLETQYF
>TRBD1|TRBV6-1|many|TRBJ2-7
TGTGCCAGCAGTCAGGGGGCGACCTACGAGCAGTACTTC
CASSQGATYEQYF
>TRBD2|TRBV5-4|NA|TRBJ2-3
TGTGCCAGCAGCTTGGCCCCCCCGTGGCGGGAGGAATTGACAGATACGCAGTATTTT
CASSLAPPWREELTDTQYF
>NA|TRBV5-1|many|TRBJ2-1
TGCGCCAGCATGGGACCCGAGCAGTTCTTC
CASMGPEQFF
>NA|TRBV7-2|many|TRBJ2-2
TGTGCCAGCAGCCCCCCCGGGTCGAACGGGGAGCTGTTTTTT
CASSPPGSNGELFF
>TRBD2|TRBV7-6|NA|TRBJ2-2
TGTGCCAGCAGCCAGACTAGCGGGAGGAACACCGGGGAGCTGTTTTTT
CASSQTSGRNTGELFF
>NA|TRBV29-1|NA|TRBJ1-2
TGCAGCGTTGTGGGGGGCGCGGCTGACTATGGCTACACCTTC
CSVVGGAADYGYTF
>NA|TRBV19|many|TRBJ1-1
TGTGCCAGTAGTTTCCAGGGGCCCACTGAAGCTTTCTTT
CASSFQGPTEAFF
>TRBD1|TRBV6-6|NA|TRBJ1-5
TGTGCCAGTACAGACAGGGGGCTCAATCAGCCCCAGCATTTT
CASTDRGLNQPQHF
>NA|TRBV19|NA|TRBJ2-7
TGTGCCAGTAGTACCCCGGGGGAGCACACCTACGAGCAGTACTTC
CASSTPGEHTYEQYF
>NA|TRBV10-2|NA|TRBJ1-2
TGCGCCAGCTGGGATAGTAACTATGGCTACACCTTC
CASWDSNYGYTF
>NA|TRBV20-1|NA|TRBJ1-5
TGCAGTGCTAGAGAGCCAGGACCGGATAGCTGGAATCAGCCCCAGCATTTT
CSAREPGPDSWNQPQHF
>NA|TRBV25-1|NA|TRBJ1-6
TGTGCCAGCAGTGAATATAGTCAGAGTTCACCCCTCCACTTT
CASSEYSQSSPLHF
>NA|TRBV6-2/TRBV6-3|NA|TRBJ2-3
TGTGCCAGCCGGCCGGGATCGGATACGCAGTATTTT
CASRPGSDTQYF
>TRBD1|TRBV12-3/TRBV12-4|many|TRBJ2-1
TGTGCCAGCAGTCGGACAGGGCAAGAGTTCTTC
CASSRTGQEFF
>TRBD2|TRBV9|NA|TRBJ2-7
TGTGCCAGCAGCCAGTTCTGGACTAGCGCTTACGAGCAGTACTTC
CASSQFWTSAYEQYF
>TRBD2|TRBV6-4|NA|TRBJ2-1
TGTGCCAGCAGTGACTCCCTCAATAGCGGGGGTCCCTACAATGAGCAGTTCTTC
CASSDSLNSGGPYNEQFF
>NA|TRBV6-5|many|TRBJ2-7
TGTGCCAGCAGCTACGACTCCTACGAGCAGTACTTC
CASSYDSYEQYF
>NA|TRBV7-8|NA|TRBJ2-2
TGTGCCAGCAGCCCCCAGGGTCGGGGCACCGGGGAGCTGTTTTTT
CASSPQGRGTGELFF
>NA|TRBV3-1|few|TRBJ1-3
TGTGCCAGCAGCCAGGGGCGACAGGCTGGAAACACCATATATTTT
CASSQGRQAGNTIYF